The 28 T cell receptor beta chains below were found in one sample sequenced in a study of blood T cell repertoires in COVID-19. TCRdb's table, derived via immunoSEQ multiplex PCR, lists solely in-frame clones and lacks some. Among roughly 100,000 clones listed, 80% to 95% were seen once. Sequences were obtained from peripheral blood. The receptors here all came from a woman in her forties or fifties with COVID-19, enrolled during active disease.

This chain connects TRBV4-3 to TRBJ1-6; TRBD1 might be the D (6 bases). CDR1 is LGHNA, CDR2 YSLEER, per germline. V was pared by 0 bases and J by 10 bases, with 22 bases between. The CDR3 has 18 amino acids. CDR3 region: CASSQDSPLQGLWSPLHF. In DNA, the CDR3 is TGCGCCAGCAGCCAAGATTCTCCCCTGCAGGGGCTGTGGTCACCCCTCCACTTT.

The chain uses TRBV24-1 and TRBJ2-3; 10 bases fit TRBD1. The germline CDR1 and CDR2 sequences are KGHDR and SFDVKD. Losses at the gene ends were 4 bases for V and 3 bases for J; bases not matched to a gene: 9. The CDR3 loop spans 17 amino acids. The chain's CDR3 is CATSDRSTGGKTDTQYF. The DNA of the CDR3 is TGTGCCACCAGTGACCGATCGACAGGGGGCAAGACAGATACGCAGTATTTT.

The genes are TRBV29-1 and TRBJ2-3, with D possibly matching TRBD2 (6 bases). The germline CDR1 and CDR2 sequences are SQVTM and ANQGSEA. V lost 8 bases and J 3 bases, leaving 12 bases between the germline ends. The CDR3 totals 12 residues. Here the CDR3 reads CSPREVTDTQYF. DNA for the CDR3: TGCAGCCCAAGGGAGGTGACAGATACGCAGTATTTT.

This clone was detected once. This chain joins TRBV6-5 and TRBJ1-1; 8 positions match TRBD1. The CDR3 loop spans 14 amino acids. The V gene end was trimmed by 6 bases and the J gene end by 1 base; junction bases not matched to a gene: 4. The germline V gene has CDR1 MNHEY and CDR2 SVGAGI. The chain's CDR3 is CASRMGQANTEAFF. CDR3 in DNA: TGTGCCAGCAGGATGGGACAGGCGAACACTGAAGCTTTCTTT.

In its sample, this clone was seen once. V usage is TRBV6-5 and J usage is TRBJ2-7; 9 bases match TRBD2. In germline, CDR1 is MNHEY, CDR2 SVGAGI. The CDR3 spans 14 residues. V lost 6 bases, J lost 4 bases, and 7 bases stayed unmatched. The CDR3 loop reads CASSQSGGKYEQYV. DNA for the CDR3: TGTGCCAGCAGCCAAAGCGGGGGGAAATACGAGCAGTACGTC.

J is TRBJ2-4 and V is TRBV12-3 or TRBV12-4; tentative D call: TRBD2 (6 bases). V lost 6 bases and J 12 bases, leaving 12 bases between the germline ends. The CDR3 length is 11 residues. The CDR3 loop reads CASSSGTYQYF. CDR3 in DNA: TGTGCCAGCAGCTCCGGGACTTATCAGTACTTC.

The chain combines TRBV15 with TRBJ2-7, with D tentatively TRBD2 (5 bases). CDR1 and CDR2 from the germline V gene are LNHNV and YYDKDF (reference sequence). The CDR3 sequence is 15 residues long. Between the trimmed V and J ends, which lost 2 bases and 5 bases, there was a span of 16 bases. In DNA, the CDR3 is TGTGCCACCAGCAGATATAGGTATACCGGGGACGAGCAGTACTTC. As protein: CATSRYRYTGDEQYF. The full variable domain, in which reference TRBV15 and TRBJ2-7 provide the parts outside the CDR3, is DAMVIQNPRYQVTQFGKPVTLSCSQTLNHNVMYWYQQKSSQAPKLLFHYYDKDFNNEADTPDNFQSRRPNTSFCFLDIRSPGLGDTAMYLCATSRYRYTGDEQYFGPGTRLTVT.

The V call is TRBV5-1, the J call TRBJ2-7; D possibly corresponds to TRBD2 (6 bases). Trimming stripped 3 bases from V and 6 bases from J, with 16 bases between. The germline CDR1 and CDR2 sequences are SGHRS and YFSETQ. The CDR3 is 14 residues long. The CDR3 here is CASSSRGLGGEQYF. The DNA of the CDR3 is TGCGCCAGCAGCTCGCGGGGCCTGGGTGGCGAGCAGTACTTC.

V is TRBV7-2 and J is TRBJ2-3, with TRBD2 identical over 8 bases. V was pared by 2 bases and J by 7 bases, with 5 bases of the junction left unmatched. The CDR3 is 14 residues long. Germline values: CDR1 SGHTA, CDR2 FQGNSA. The CDR3 bases are TGTGCCAGCAGCTTAACGGGGGGGCCTTATACGCAGTATTTT. Its translation: CASSLTGGPYTQYF.

V and J are TRBV19 and TRBJ2-4, with a tentative D call TRBD1 (5 bases). The CDR3 contains 16 residues. The germline V gene has CDR1 LNHDA and CDR2 SQIVND (reference sequence). The V gene lost 7 bases and the J gene lost 7 bases, with 23 bases spanning the gap. This CDR3 is CASTLKGAPSANIQYF. Here the CDR3 DNA reads TGTGCCAGTACCCTTAAAGGGGCCCCATCAGCTAACATTCAGTACTTC. Drawing the rest from reference TRBV19 and TRBJ2-4, the complete variable domain is DGGITQSPKYLFRKEGQNVTLSCEQNLNHDAMYWYRQDPGQGLRLIYYSQIVNDFQKGDIAEGYSVSREKKESFPLTVTSAQKNPTAFYLCASTLKGAPSANIQYFGAGTRLSVL.

The chain links TRBV5-1 to TRBJ1-2; 7 nucleotides align to TRBD1. The CDR3 runs 13 residues. V shed 4 bases, J shed 2 bases, and the junction held 2 bases outside the gene matches. Germline CDR1 reads SGHRS; CDR2 reads YFSETQ. The CDR3 DNA reads TGCGCCAGCAGCCAGACAGGGAACTATGGCTACACCTTC. Amino acids: CASSQTGNYGYTF.

The chain carries TRBV3-1 (or the pseudogene TRBV3-2) and TRBJ1-5, with D uncertain. V shed 6 bases and J shed 2 bases, with 8 bases lying between them. The CDR3 has 13 residues. The germline CDR1 and CDR2 sequences are LGHDT and YNNKEL (reference sequence). The CDR3 region is CASSLRGNQPQHF. CDR3 bases: TGTGCCAGCAGTCTCCGGGGCAATCAGCCCCAGCATTTT.

The chain combines TRBV24-1 with TRBJ1-2; possibly TRBD1 for D (5 bases). The CDR3 extends over 15 amino acids. Germline V gene lookup returns CDR1 KGHDR and CDR2 SFDVKD. The V gene lost 8 bases and the J gene lost 0 bases, with 15 bases spanning the gap. CDR3 in DNA: TGTGCCACCATCAGATGGACACGAGCTAACTATGGCTACACCTTC. Translation gives CATIRWTRANYGYTF.

The V gene is TRBV5-4, the J gene TRBJ1-4; 9 nucleotides match TRBD1. V trimming: 3 bases; J trimming: 8 bases; junction bases outside the gene matches: 5. Germline lookup yields CDR1 SGHNT and CDR2 YYREEE (reference sequence). This CDR3 spans 14 amino acids. The CDR3 spells CASSSQGAGEKLFF. CDR3 in DNA: TGTGCCAGCAGCTCACAGGGGGCAGGAGAAAAACTGTTTTTT. The full variable domain, its missing parts supplied by reference TRBV5-4 and TRBJ1-4, is ETGVTQSPTHLIKTRGQQVTLRCSSQSGHNTVSWYQQALGQGPQFIFQYYREEENGRGNFPPRFSGLQFPNYSSELNVNALELDDSALYLCASSSQGAGEKLFFGSGTQLSVL.

The sample holds one count of this clone. The chain combines TRBV6-2 or TRBV6-3 with TRBJ2-2, with D possibly being TRBD1 (6 bases). Germline-derived CDR1 and CDR2 are MNHEY and SVGEGT. CDR3 size: 15 residues. Trimming removed 5 bases at V and 1 base at J, with 11 bases between. The CDR3 sequence is CASSITRGNTGELFF. The CDR3 DNA reads as TGTGCCAGCAGTATTACCAGGGGGAACACCGGGGAGCTGTTTTTT.

The chain joins TRBV19 to TRBJ2-4, with 9 bases aligning to TRBD2. CDR3 length: 16 residues. V was pared by 8 bases and J by 7 bases, with 15 bases of the junction left unmatched. The V gene's germline CDR1 is LNHDA and CDR2 SQIVND (reference sequence). The CDR3 region is CASRPGGGAGSNIQYF. The CDR3 DNA is TGTGCCAGTCGTCCGGGCGGGGGGGCAGGATCGAACATTCAGTACTTC.

The V call is TRBV6-1, the J call TRBJ1-2; 8 nucleotides line up with TRBD1. This CDR3 contains 15 residues. J gave up 2 bases and V 0 bases, and 2 bases lay outside the gene matches. CDR1 is MNHNS and CDR2 is SASEGT in the germline V gene. The CDR3 region is CASSEAQGANYGYTF. Written as DNA, the CDR3 is TGTGCCAGCAGTGAAGCCCAGGGGGCAAACTATGGCTACACCTTC.

This chain links TRBV30 with TRBJ1-1; TRBD1 might be the D (5 bases). In germline, CDR1 is GTSNPN, CDR2 SVGIG (reference sequence). The CDR3 length is 11 residues. V was trimmed by 3 bases and J by 8 bases, leaving 10 bases between them. The CDR3 spells CAWRGPPEAFF. In DNA, the CDR3 is TGTGCCTGGAGGGGGCCCCCGGAAGCTTTCTTT.

V usage is TRBV10-2 and J usage is TRBJ1-1; 7 bases fit TRBD1. Germline V gene sequence: CDR1 WSHSY, CDR2 SAAADI. This CDR3 comprises 14 residues. The V segment lost 7 bases and the J segment 1 base; nucleotides outside the gene matches: 6. This CDR3 reads CASNGRDRNTEAFF. Written as DNA, the CDR3 is TGCGCCAGCAATGGACGGGACAGGAACACTGAAGCTTTCTTT.

The chain uses TRBV3-1 (or the pseudogene TRBV3-2) and TRBJ2-5, with 13 bases lining up with TRBD2. There are 16 residues in the CDR3. J was trimmed by 5 bases and V by 4 bases; bases with no gene match: 7. Germline V lookup: CDR1 LGHDT, CDR2 YNNKEL (reference sequence). In DNA, the CDR3 is TGTGCCAGCAGCCCTACTAGCGGGGGGGTTCGGGAGACCCAGTACTTC. The encoded protein is CASSPTSGGVRETQYF.

The V gene is TRBV7-2, the J gene TRBJ2-7, with 8 bases aligning to TRBD2. Germline V gene data show CDR1 as SGHTA and CDR2 as FQGNSA. Trimming at V came to 2 bases and at J to 5 bases, leaving 5 bases not matched to a gene. CDR3 length: 14 amino acids. Here the CDR3 reads CASSLSLAGHEQYF. The CDR3 DNA is TGTGCCAGCAGCTTAAGCCTAGCGGGCCACGAGCAGTACTTC.

This clone was seen once. V is TRBV21-1 and J is TRBJ2-1; TRBD1 is the table's D call, not checked against the DNA. TRBV21-1 is a listed pseudogene. The CDR3 contains 15 residues. This chain's CDR3 is CASNDSRVIYNEQFF. In DNA form, the CDR3 reads TGTGCCAGCAACGACAGCCGTGTTATCTACAATGAGCAGTTCTTC.

This clone was found once. The chain combines TRBV6-2 or TRBV6-3 with TRBJ2-7; TRBD1 matches 7 bases. This CDR3 spans 14 amino acids. Germline CDR1 and CDR2: MNHEY and SVGEGT. The V gene end was trimmed by 6 bases and the J gene end by 2 bases; junction bases not matched to a gene: 7. Written as DNA, the CDR3 is TGTGCCAGCAGCCCGGGACAGTGGACCTACGAGCAGTACTTC. Its protein product is CASSPGQWTYEQYF.

This clone was recorded only once. This rearrangement joins TRBV10-2 to TRBJ1-5; D remains ambiguous. The CDR3 contains 15 residues. Trimming took off 4 bases at V and 1 base at J, with 11 bases between the two ends. Germline CDR1 and CDR2: WSHSY and SAAADI. The CDR3 loop is CASSGEGRSNQPQHF. CDR3 coding DNA: TGCGCCAGCAGTGGGGAGGGTAGGAGCAATCAGCCCCAGCATTTT.

The chain links TRBV2 to TRBJ2-7, with D possibly TRBD2 on 7 matching bases. V was shortened by 11 bases and J by 7 bases, with 21 bases between the two germline ends. The CDR3 sequence is 13 residues long. Germline values: CDR1 SNHLY, CDR2 FYNNEI. This CDR3 reads CAGENGGAGEQYF. DNA of the CDR3: TGTGCCGGTGAAAATGGGGGGGCAGGGGAGCAGTACTTC.

This clone was picked up one time. The rearrangement links TRBV20-1 to TRBJ1-5; no definite D call. In germline, CDR1 is DFQATT, CDR2 SNEGSKA (reference sequence). CDR3 length equals 14 residues. The germline V and J ends were trimmed by 3 bases and 5 bases, with 14 bases remaining between them. CDR3: CSASRRGPDQPQHF. Written as DNA, the CDR3 is TGCAGTGCTAGTCGGAGAGGCCCCGATCAGCCCCAGCATTTT.

In nucleotides, the CDR3 is TGTGCCAGCAGTTTCCGGACAGGGAATCAGCCCCAGCATTTT. Its translation is CASSFRTGNQPQHF. The genes are TRBV28 and TRBJ1-5, with 8 positions matching TRBD1. The ends lost 3 bases at V and 4 bases at J; junction bases unmatched: 2. The germline V gene has CDR1 MDHEN and CDR2 SYDVKM. This CDR3 spans 14 amino acids.

This sequence joins TRBV9 and TRBJ2-3; 7 bases agree with TRBD2. After removal of 4 bases from V and 4 bases from J, the junction contained 18 bases not matched to a gene. The germline CDR1 and CDR2 sequences are SGDLS and YYNGEE. This CDR3 spans 18 amino acids. Here the CDR3 reads CASSSRWLSGGRADTQYF. The CDR3 nucleotides read TGTGCCAGCAGCTCCCGATGGTTAAGTGGGGGGAGGGCAGATACGCAGTATTTT. Drawing the rest from reference TRBV9 and TRBJ2-3, the complete variable domain is DSGVTQTPKHLITATGQRVTLRCSPRSGDLSVYWYQQSLDQGLQFLIQYYNGEERAKGNILERFSAQQFPDLHSELNLSSLELGDSALYFCASSSRWLSGGRADTQYFGPGTRLTVL.